The clone carrying this TCR beta chain was seen once. Its antigen is undetermined. The data were obtained in a study of cytomegalovirus exposure and HLA in healthy donors. Broader study findings: It was in a later analysis that TCR association rates were seen to vary by HLA locus, highest for DRB1 and lowest for HLA-C. Reports indicate that TCR beta sequences accurately predicted the HLA-A and HLA-B alleles of most subjects. Cytomegalovirus association was assigned to about 150 TCR beta chains.

With 60 Vbeta and 13 Jbeta primers, the PCR was carried out. This table comes from immunoSEQ multiplex PCR, and its TCRdb copy is limited to in-frame clones, with some not included. There are 110,000 to 150,000 clones in the sample; over 60% occur only once, and 4% to 6% lies in the top ten. Sequenced sample: PBMCs. The origin of this receptor is a woman in her fifties or sixties in good health and CMV-seronegative.

The CDR3 loop is CASSPRDMGQSTDTQYF. The CDR3 nucleotides are TGTGCCAGCAGCCCTAGAGATATGGGGCAAAGCACAGATACGCAGTATTTT. The chain is built from TRBV28 and TRBJ2-3, with a weak D call TRBD1 (5 bases). CDR3 length equals 17 residues. Deletions cut 6 bases from V and 0 bases from J, with 19 bases between. The germline CDR1 and CDR2 sequences are MDHEN and SYDVKM.